A selection of T cell receptor beta chains follows, all from one sample in a study of blood T cell repertoires in COVID-19. Data came from immunoSEQ multiplex PCR; TCRdb stores just in-frame clones and leaves some out. The table lists hundreds of thousands of clones, roughly 86% of them singletons. Source material: peripheral blood. Receptors were obtained from a woman of 80 years or more with COVID-19, enrolled during active disease. Both conserved end residues are part of each CDR3. Fields, in order: clone size, D gene, V gene, J gene, CDR3 DNA, CDR3 protein. D genes are given only for firm matches. The size of a clone is reported for some rows only, either as once, few or many, or as a class for expanded clones.

>once|TRBD1|TRBV19|TRBJ2-7
TGTGCCAGTAGTAGGGGACAGGGGATGCCAAACGAGCAGTACTTC
CASSRGQGMPNEQYF
>-|TRBD1|TRBV24-1|TRBJ2-1
TGTGCCACCAGTGACGGACAGGGGGTCTACAATGAGCAGTTCTTC
CATSDGQGVYNEQFF
>-|-|TRBV2|TRBJ2-5
TGTGCCAGCATTCAGACTGCTCAAGAGACCCAGTACTTC
CASIQTAQETQYF
>-|TRBD2|TRBV7-3|TRBJ2-3
TGTGCCAGCAGTTCGGGAGGATTAGATACGCAGTATTTT
CASSSGGLDTQYF
>-|TRBD2|TRBV4-2|TRBJ2-2
TGTGCCAGCAGCCAAGATATCCCGGGGGGTGGGGCCGGGGAGCTGTTTTTT
CASSQDIPGGGAGELFF
>-|-|TRBV6-1|TRBJ1-3
TGTGCCAGCAGTGACAGGGGTAATAGAAACACCATATATTTT
CASSDRGNRNTIYF
>-|TRBD1|TRBV6-2/TRBV6-3|TRBJ2-2
TGTGCCAGCAGTCGGGACAGCCTTGCCTCCACCGGGGAGCTGTTTTTT
CASSRDSLASTGELFF
>-|TRBD1|TRBV7-2|TRBJ1-6
TGTGCCAGCAGCTCGGGGGGACAGGGAAATTCACCCCTCCACTTT
CASSSGGQGNSPLHF
>-|-|TRBV6-5|TRBJ2-1
TGTGCCAGCAGACCCGTTCGGTCCTCCTACAATGAGCAGTTCTTC
CASRPVRSSYNEQFF
>-|-|TRBV5-4|TRBJ2-2
TGTGCCAGCAGCTTGGCGGGAGAGAACACCGGGGAGCTGTTTTTT
CASSLAGENTGELFF
>-|TRBD2|TRBV6-5|TRBJ2-5
TGTGCCAGCAGTTACGGGGGGGGCCAAGAGACCCAGTACTTC
CASSYGGGQETQYF
>-|-|TRBV3-1/TRBV3-2|TRBJ1-2
TGTGCCAGCAGCCAAGATCCCTTCTTTGGCTACACCTTC
CASSQDPFFGYTF
>-|-|TRBV6-5|TRBJ1-4
TGTGCCAGCAGTTACGAATATATAGCAGCTAATGAAAAACTGTTTTTT
CASSYEYIAANEKLFF
>-|TRBD2|TRBV5-1|TRBJ2-7
TGCGCCAGCAGCTTATATCCCGGGACTAGCTCCGAGCAGTACTTC
CASSLYPGTSSEQYF
>-|TRBD1|TRBV5-4|TRBJ2-7
TGTGCCAGCAGCAGCGGACAGGGGGGCAATAGGTACGAGCAGTACTTC
CASSSGQGGNRYEQYF
>-|-|TRBV7-2|TRBJ2-3
TGTGCCAGCAGCTTAAGCGTCTCTAGCACAGATACGCAGTATTTT
CASSLSVSSTDTQYF
>-|-|TRBV5-1|TRBJ2-1
TGCGCCAGCAGCTTGGAGGTTGGCAATCGGGGGGAGCAGTTCTTC
CASSLEVGNRGEQFF
>-|TRBD2|TRBV5-1|TRBJ2-5
TGCGCCAGCGGGACTAGCGCGATCCAAGAGACCCAGTACTTC
CASGTSAIQETQYF
>once|-|TRBV29-1|TRBJ2-2
TGCAGCGCCGTGGGGCAGCCAGCGAACACCGGGGAGCTGTTTTTT
CSAVGQPANTGELFF
>once|-|TRBV20-1|TRBJ2-3
TGCAGTGCTAGGGCCGGGGATACGCAGTATTTT
CSARAGDTQYF
>-|TRBD2|TRBV6-2/TRBV6-3|TRBJ2-2
TGTGCCAGCAGTTACACCTTACTAGCGGGGGGTCGGAACACCGGGGAGCTGTTTTTT
CASSYTLLAGGRNTGELFF
>-|-|TRBV29-1|TRBJ2-2
TGCAGCGTTGGAAGAGGGCGGACCGGGGAGCTGTTTTTT
CSVGRGRTGELFF
>-|-|TRBV18|TRBJ1-4
TGTGCCAGCTCACTTGGACAGTTCTCTAATGAAAAACTGTTTTTT
CASSLGQFSNEKLFF
>-|-|TRBV6-2/TRBV6-3|TRBJ1-3
TGTGCCAGCAGTTGCGGCCGTCCCTCTGGAAACACCATATATTTT
CASSCGRPSGNTIYF
>-|TRBD2|TRBV7-6|TRBJ2-3
TGTGCCAGCAGCTTACGGCGTCCAGCGGGGGTGAATACGCAGTATTTT
CASSLRRPAGVNTQYF
>-|TRBD2|TRBV19|TRBJ2-1
TGTGCCAGTAGTATAGCCGGGGACTACTACAATGAGCAGTTCTTC
CASSIAGDYYNEQFF
>-|-|TRBV12-3/TRBV12-4|TRBJ1-2
TGTGCCAGCGGACAGAACTATGGCTACACCTTC
CASGQNYGYTF
>-|-|TRBV24-1|TRBJ1-1
TGTGCCACCAGTGCTGGGGGCGGTGAAGCTTTCTTT
CATSAGGGEAFF
>-|TRBD1|TRBV5-1|TRBJ2-7
TGCGCCAGCAGCCCAACCGGGACAGGGACGGGGGAGCAGTACTTC
CASSPTGTGTGEQYF
>-|-|TRBV5-1|TRBJ2-5
TGCGCCAGCAGCTTGGAAAGCATGCAGACCCAGTACTTC
CASSLESMQTQYF
>-|-|TRBV28|TRBJ2-1
TGTGCCAGCAGCCCCCCCTGGGGGCGACTCGTCTCCTACAATGAGCAGTTCTTC
CASSPPWGRLVSYNEQFF
>-|-|TRBV19|TRBJ1-5
TGTGCCAGTAGTACCACCGGGAATCAGCCCCAGCATTTT
CASSTTGNQPQHF
>once|TRBD2|TRBV27|TRBJ2-1
TGTGCCAGCAGTGCCCCATTTAGCGGGGGGGCAGGTGAGCAGTTCTTC
CASSAPFSGGAGEQFF
>-|TRBD1|TRBV9|TRBJ1-6
TGTGCCAGCAGCGCGACAGGGGCGGATAATTCACCCCTCCACTTT
CASSATGADNSPLHF
>-|-|TRBV6-5|TRBJ1-2
TGTGCCAGCAGTTACGAGGGACTCTATGGCTACACCTTC
CASSYEGLYGYTF
>-|-|TRBV19|TRBJ2-2
TGTGCCAGTAGTATAGTGGGGGGTGTCGCCGGGGAGCTGTTTTTT
CASSIVGGVAGELFF
>-|-|TRBV30|TRBJ2-3
TGTGCCTGGAATAGGGGCTATACCACAGATACGCAGTATTTT
CAWNRGYTTDTQYF
>-|-|TRBV6-1|TRBJ1-1
TGTGCCAGCAGTGAATCCCAGAGGACACAAGCTTTCTTT
CASSESQRTQAFF
>-|TRBD1|TRBV5-8|TRBJ2-1
TGTGCCAGCAGCTCCGGGACAGGGAACCACAATGAGCAGTTCTTC
CASSSGTGNHNEQFF
>-|-|TRBV28|TRBJ1-1
TGTGCCAGCTGCAGGGGATGGACTGAAGCTTTCTTT
CASCRGWTEAFF
>-|TRBD2|TRBV6-5|TRBJ2-3
TGTGCCAGCAGTTACTCGGCGGGGGGGCCATCAGATACGCAGTATTTT
CASSYSAGGPSDTQYF
>-|-|TRBV28|TRBJ2-7
TGTGCCAGCAGACTCACAGGATACGAGCAGTACTTC
CASRLTGYEQYF
>-|TRBD1|TRBV28|TRBJ1-2
TGTGCCAGCAGACAAGACAGGGCCGTGAATGGCTACACCTTC
CASRQDRAVNGYTF
>-|TRBD1|TRBV28|TRBJ1-2
TGTGCCAGCAGTACCCGGACAGGGCTTGGCTACACCTTC
CASSTRTGLGYTF
>-|-|TRBV7-2|TRBJ2-5
TGTGCCAGCAGCCCACCTCCCGGGGAAGAGACCCAGTACTTC
CASSPPPGEETQYF
>-|-|TRBV9|TRBJ2-5
TGTGCCAGCAGCGTAACAGGACAAGAGACCCAGTACTTC
CASSVTGQETQYF
>-|-|TRBV7-9|TRBJ2-3
TGTGCCAGCAGTAAGGACAGACCTAGCACAGATACGCAGTATTTT
CASSKDRPSTDTQYF
>-|TRBD1|TRBV27|TRBJ1-2
TGTGCCAGCAGTTCACCCGGGACAGGGAGTGGCTACACCTTC
CASSSPGTGSGYTF